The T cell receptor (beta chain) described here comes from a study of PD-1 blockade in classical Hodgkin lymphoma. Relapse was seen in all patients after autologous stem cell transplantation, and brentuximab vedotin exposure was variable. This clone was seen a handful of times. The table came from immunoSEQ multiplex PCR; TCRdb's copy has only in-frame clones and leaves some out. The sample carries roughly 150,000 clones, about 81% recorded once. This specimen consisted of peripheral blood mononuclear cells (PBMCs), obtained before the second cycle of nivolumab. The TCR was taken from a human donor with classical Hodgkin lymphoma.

For the CDR3, the DNA is TGTGCCAGCAGGGGGACTAGCGTGACCTACGAGCAGTACTTC. Protein sequence: CASRGTSVTYEQYF. V gene TRBV7-3 combines with J gene TRBJ2-7; 10 nucleotides match TRBD2. V lost 6 bases, J lost 2 bases, and 4 bases stayed unmatched. CDR1 is SGHTA and CDR2 is FQGTGA in the germline V gene. The CDR3 spans 14 residues.